This TCR beta chain was sequenced for a study of beta chain features in type 1 diabetes. General observations from the study: Naive, central memory and Treg TCRB repertoires seemed to resemble each other more closely in patients than they did in healthy donors.

Expressed TCRB transcripts were sequenced, since all the RNA that had been isolated was reverse transcribed. Only in-frame clones appear in the TCRdb table, and some are missing; sequencing was by immunoSEQ multiplex PCR. The sample lists fewer than 900,000 clones, under 20% occurring once. As concerns this clone: Its cognate antigen is unknown.

Sequencing used naive CD4+ T cells from blood. The sequence derives from a woman in her late teens or twenties in good health.

CDR3: CASPRTLHYGYTF. The CDR3 DNA is TGTGCCAGTCCAAGGACACTACATTATGGCTACACCTTC. The gene calls are TRBV21-1 and TRBJ1-2; the table's TRBD1 call for D was not verified on the DNA. TRBV21-1 represents a pseudogene. There are 13 residues in the CDR3.